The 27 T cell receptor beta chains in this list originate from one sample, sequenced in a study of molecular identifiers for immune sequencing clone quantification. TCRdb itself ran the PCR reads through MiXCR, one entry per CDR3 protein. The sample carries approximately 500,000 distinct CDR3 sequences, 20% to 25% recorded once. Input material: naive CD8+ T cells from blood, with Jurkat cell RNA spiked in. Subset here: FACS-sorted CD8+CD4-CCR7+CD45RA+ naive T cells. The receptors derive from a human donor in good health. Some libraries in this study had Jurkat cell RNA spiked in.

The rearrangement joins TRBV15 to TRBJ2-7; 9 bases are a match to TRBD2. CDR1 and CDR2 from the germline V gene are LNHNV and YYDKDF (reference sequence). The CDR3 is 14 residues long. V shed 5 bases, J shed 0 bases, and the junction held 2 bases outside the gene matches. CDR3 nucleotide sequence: TGTGCCACCAGCCATAGCGGGAGCTCCTACGAGCAGTACTTC. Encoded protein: CATSHSGSSYEQYF.

The CDR3 protein is CASSVEKRTGGPNTEAFF. The CDR3 coding sequence is TGTGCCAGCAGCGTAGAAAAACGGACAGGGGGCCCGAACACTGAAGCTTTCTTT. The chain is built from TRBV9 and TRBJ1-1; 11 bases are shared with TRBD1. The CDR3 is 18 residues long. V shed 0 bases and J 1 base; nucleotides not matched to a gene: 8. The germline V gene encodes CDR1 SGDLS and CDR2 YYNGEE. Full variable domain (missing parts from reference TRBV9 and TRBJ1-1): DSGVTQTPKHLITATGQRVTLRCSPRSGDLSVYWYQQSLDQGLQFLIQYYNGEERAKGNILERFSAQQFPDLHSELNLSSLELGDSALYFCASSVEKRTGGPNTEAFFGQGTRLTVV.

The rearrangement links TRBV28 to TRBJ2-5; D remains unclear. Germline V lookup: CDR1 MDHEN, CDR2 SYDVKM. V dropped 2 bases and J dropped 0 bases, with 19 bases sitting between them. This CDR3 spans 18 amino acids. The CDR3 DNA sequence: TGTGCCAGCAGTTTAGTCGTGGAGTCGGGCGAAAACCAAGAGACCCAGTACTTC. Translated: CASSLVVESGENQETQYF.

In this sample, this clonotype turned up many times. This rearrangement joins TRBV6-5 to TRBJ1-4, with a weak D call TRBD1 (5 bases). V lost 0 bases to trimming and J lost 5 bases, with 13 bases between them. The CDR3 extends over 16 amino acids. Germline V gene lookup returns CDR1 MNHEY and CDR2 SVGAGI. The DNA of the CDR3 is TGTGCCAGCAGTTACTCGATCCTTGCAGGGAATGAAAAACTGTTTTTT. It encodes CASSYSILAGNEKLFF.

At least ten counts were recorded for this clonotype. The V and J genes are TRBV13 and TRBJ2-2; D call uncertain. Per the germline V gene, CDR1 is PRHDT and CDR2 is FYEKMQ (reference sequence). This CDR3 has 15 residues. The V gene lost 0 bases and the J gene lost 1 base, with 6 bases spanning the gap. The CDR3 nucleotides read TGTGCCAGCAGCTTAGGCTTGCAGAACACCGGGGAGCTGTTTTTT. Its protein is CASSLGLQNTGELFF. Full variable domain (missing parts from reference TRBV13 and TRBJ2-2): AAGVIQSPRHLIKEKRETATLKCYPIPRHDTVYWYQQGPGQDPQFLISFYEKMQSDKGSIPDRFSAQQFSDYHSELNMSSLELGDSALYFCASSLGLQNTGELFFGEGSRLTVL.

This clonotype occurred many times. CDR3 sequence: CSVDPPAGGPTDTQYF. The CDR3 DNA reads TGCAGCGTTGATCCTCCGGCGGGAGGGCCGACAGATACGCAGTATTTT. This sequence joins TRBV29-1 and TRBJ2-3; the match to TRBD2 covers 9 bases. Germline V gene data show CDR1 as SQVTM and CDR2 as ANQGSEA. This CDR3 contains 16 residues. The V segment lost 3 bases and the J segment 3 bases; nucleotides outside the gene matches: 10.

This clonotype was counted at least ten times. The CDR3: CASSPTSGSSGANVLTF. CDR3 DNA sequence: TGTGCCAGCAGCCCGACTAGCGGGAGCTCTGGGGCCAACGTCCTGACTTTC. The V gene is TRBV11-2, the J gene TRBJ2-6; 12 bases match TRBD2. With 5 bases clipped from V and 0 bases from J, the junction kept 2 bases outside the gene matches. Looked up from germline, CDR1 is SGHAT and CDR2 is FQNNGV. The CDR3 loop spans 17 amino acids.

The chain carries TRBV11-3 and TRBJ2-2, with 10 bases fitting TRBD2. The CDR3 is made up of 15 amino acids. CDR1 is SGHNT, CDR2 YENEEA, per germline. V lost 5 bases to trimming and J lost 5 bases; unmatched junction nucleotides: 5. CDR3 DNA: TGTGCCAGCAGCGGGGGACTAGCGAGGACCGGGGAGCTGTTTTTT. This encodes CASSGGLARTGELFF.

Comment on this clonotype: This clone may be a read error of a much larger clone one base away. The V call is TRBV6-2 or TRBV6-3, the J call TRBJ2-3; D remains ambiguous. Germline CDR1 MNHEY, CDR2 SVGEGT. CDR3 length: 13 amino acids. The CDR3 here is CASSYYSEDTPYF. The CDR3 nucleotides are TGTGCCAGCAGTTACTACAGCGAGGATACGCCGTATTTT.

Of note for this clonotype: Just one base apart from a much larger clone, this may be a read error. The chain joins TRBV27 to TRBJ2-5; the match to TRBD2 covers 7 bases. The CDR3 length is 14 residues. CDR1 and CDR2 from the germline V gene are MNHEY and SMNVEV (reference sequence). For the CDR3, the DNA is TGTGCCAGCAGTTCCCGACTAGCCCAAGGGACCCAGTACTTC. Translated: CASSSRLAQGTQYF.

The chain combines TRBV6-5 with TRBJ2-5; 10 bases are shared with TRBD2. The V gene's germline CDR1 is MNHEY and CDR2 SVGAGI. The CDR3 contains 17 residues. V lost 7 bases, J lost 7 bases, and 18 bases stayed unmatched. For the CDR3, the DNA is TGTGCCAGCAAGGGGGGGCTAGCGGGAGCTTTGGAAGCGACCCAGTACTTC. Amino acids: CASKGGLAGALEATQYF.

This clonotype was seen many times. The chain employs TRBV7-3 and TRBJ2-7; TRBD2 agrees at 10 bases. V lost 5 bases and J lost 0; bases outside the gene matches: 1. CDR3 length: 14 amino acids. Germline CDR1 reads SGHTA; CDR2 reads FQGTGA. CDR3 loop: CASSASGSSYEQYF. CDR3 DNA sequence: TGTGCCAGCAGCGCTAGCGGGAGCTCCTACGAGCAGTACTTC.

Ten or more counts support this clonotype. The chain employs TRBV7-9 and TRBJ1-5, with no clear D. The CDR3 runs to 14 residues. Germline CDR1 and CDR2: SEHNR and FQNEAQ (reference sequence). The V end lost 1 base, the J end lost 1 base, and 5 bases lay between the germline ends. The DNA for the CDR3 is TGTGCCAGCAGCTTAGTGGGGAGCAATCAGCCCCAGCATTTT. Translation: CASSLVGSNQPQHF.

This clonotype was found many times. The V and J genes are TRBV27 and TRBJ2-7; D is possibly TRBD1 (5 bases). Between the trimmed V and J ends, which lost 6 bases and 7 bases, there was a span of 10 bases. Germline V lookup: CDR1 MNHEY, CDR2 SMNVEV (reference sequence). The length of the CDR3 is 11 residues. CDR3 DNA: TGTGCCAGCAGGCCGGACACGGAGCAGTACTTC. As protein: CASRPDTEQYF.

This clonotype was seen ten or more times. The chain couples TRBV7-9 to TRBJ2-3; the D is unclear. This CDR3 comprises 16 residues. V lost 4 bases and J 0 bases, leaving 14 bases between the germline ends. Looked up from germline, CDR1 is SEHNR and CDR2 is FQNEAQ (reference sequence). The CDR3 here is CASSSPASTSTDTQYF. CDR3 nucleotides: TGTGCCAGCAGCTCGCCGGCCTCGACTAGCACAGATACGCAGTATTTT.

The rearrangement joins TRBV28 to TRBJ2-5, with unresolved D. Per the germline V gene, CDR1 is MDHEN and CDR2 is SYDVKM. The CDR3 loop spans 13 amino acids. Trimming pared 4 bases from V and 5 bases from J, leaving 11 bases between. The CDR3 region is CASSSELTETQYF. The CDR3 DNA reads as TGTGCCAGCAGTTCAGAGTTAACGGAGACCCAGTACTTC.

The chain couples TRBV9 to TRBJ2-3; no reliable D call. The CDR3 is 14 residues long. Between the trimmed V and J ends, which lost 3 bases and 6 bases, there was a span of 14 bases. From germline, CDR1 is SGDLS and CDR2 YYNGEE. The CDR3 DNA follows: TGTGCCAGCAGCGCAGATGGGAATCTGGATACGCAGTATTTT. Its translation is CASSADGNLDTQYF.

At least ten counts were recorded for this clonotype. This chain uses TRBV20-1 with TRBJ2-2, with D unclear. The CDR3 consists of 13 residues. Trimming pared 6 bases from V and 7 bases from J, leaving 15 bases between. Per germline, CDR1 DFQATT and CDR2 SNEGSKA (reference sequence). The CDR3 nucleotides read TGCAGTGCCCAAATTTCGTTAGGCGGGGAGCTGTTTTTT. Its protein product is CSAQISLGGELFF.

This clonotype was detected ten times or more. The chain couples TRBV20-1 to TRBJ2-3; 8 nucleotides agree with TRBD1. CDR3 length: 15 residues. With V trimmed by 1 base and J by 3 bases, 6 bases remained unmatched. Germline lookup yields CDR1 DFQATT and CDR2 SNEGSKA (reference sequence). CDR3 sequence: CSARGLDRATDTQYF. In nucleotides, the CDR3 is TGCAGTGCTAGAGGTCTGGACAGGGCGACAGATACGCAGTATTTT.

This CDR3 reads CASGPTGDNQPQHF. The CDR3 DNA reads as TGTGCTAGTGGACCGACAGGGGATAATCAGCCCCAGCATTTT. J is TRBJ1-5 and V is TRBV12-5; 8 bases are a match to TRBD1. The CDR3 loop spans 14 amino acids. V dropped 6 bases and J dropped 4; count of bases not matched to a gene: 5. Germline lookup yields CDR1 LGHNT and CDR2 FRNRAP.

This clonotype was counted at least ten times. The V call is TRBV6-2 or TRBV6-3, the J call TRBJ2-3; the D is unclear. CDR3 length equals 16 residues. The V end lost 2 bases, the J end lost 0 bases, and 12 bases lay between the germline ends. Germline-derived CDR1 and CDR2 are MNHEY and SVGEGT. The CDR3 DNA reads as TGTGCCAGCAGTTACAGTGACTCGACTAGCACAGATACGCAGTATTTT. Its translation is CASSYSDSTSTDTQYF.

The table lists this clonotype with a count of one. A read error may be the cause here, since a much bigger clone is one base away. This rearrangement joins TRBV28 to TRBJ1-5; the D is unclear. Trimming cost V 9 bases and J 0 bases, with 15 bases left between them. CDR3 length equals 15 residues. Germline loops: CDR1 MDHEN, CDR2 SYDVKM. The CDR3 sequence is CASQSGSLSNQPQHF. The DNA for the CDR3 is TGTGCCAGTCAATCGGGCAGCCTTAGCAATCAGCCCCAGCATTTT. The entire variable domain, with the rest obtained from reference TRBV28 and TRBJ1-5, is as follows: DVKVTQSSRYLVKRTGEKVFLECVQDMDHENMFWYRQDPGLGLRLIYFSYDVKMKEKGDIPEGYSVSREKKERFSLILESASTNQTSMYLCASQSGSLSNQPQHFGDGTRLSIL.

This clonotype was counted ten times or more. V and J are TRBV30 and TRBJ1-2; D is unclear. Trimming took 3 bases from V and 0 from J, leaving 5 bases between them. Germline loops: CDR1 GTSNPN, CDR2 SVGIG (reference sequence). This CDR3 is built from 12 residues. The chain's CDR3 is CAWSEANYGYTF. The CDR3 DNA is TGTGCCTGGAGCGAGGCTAACTATGGCTACACCTTC. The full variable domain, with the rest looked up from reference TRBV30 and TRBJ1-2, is SQTIHQWPATLVQPVGSPLSLECTVEGTSNPNLYWYRQAAGRGLQLLFYSVGIGQISSEVPQNLSASRPQDRQFILSSKKLLLSDSGFYLCAWSEANYGYTFGSGTRLTVV.

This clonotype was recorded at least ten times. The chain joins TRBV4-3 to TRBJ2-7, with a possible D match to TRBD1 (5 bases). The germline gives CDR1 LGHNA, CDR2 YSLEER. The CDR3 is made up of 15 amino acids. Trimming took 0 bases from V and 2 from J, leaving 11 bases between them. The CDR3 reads CASSQDAGYAYEQYF. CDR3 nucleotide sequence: TGCGCCAGCAGCCAAGATGCAGGGTACGCCTACGAGCAGTACTTC.

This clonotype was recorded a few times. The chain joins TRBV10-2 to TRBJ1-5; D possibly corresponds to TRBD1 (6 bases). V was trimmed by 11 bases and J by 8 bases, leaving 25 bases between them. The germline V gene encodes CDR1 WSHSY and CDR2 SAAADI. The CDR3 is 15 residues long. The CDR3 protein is CAPISAGGRGKPQHF. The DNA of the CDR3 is TGCGCCCCCATCTCTGCCGGGGGCCGCGGGAAGCCCCAGCATTTT.

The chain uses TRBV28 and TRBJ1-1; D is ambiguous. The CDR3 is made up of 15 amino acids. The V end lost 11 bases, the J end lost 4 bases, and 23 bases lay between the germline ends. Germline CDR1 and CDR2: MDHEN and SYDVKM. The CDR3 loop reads CAGKKTLAMSTEAFF. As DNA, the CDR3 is TGTGCCGGGAAGAAGACGTTGGCCATGAGCACTGAAGCTTTCTTT.

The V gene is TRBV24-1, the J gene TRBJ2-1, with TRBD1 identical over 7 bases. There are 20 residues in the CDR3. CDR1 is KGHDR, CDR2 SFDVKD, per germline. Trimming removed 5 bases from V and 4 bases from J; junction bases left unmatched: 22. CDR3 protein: CATSATPVDRFDSYYNEQFF. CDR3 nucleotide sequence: TGTGCCACCAGTGCCACCCCGGTGGACAGGTTTGACTCGTATTACAATGAGCAGTTCTTC.